The sequence of this T cell receptor beta chain was determined in a study of cytomegalovirus exposure and HLA in healthy donors. CDR1 SGHTA and CDR2 FQGNSA come from the germline V gene. The CDR3 totals 15 residues. V was clipped by 0 bases and J by 4 bases; unmatched bases: 5. Some clones are missing from TCRdb's copy, which holds only in-frame ones; the method was immunoSEQ multiplex PCR. Among around 160,000 clones listed, about 90% were seen once. The chain recombines TRBV7-2 with TRBJ1-1; 7 bases are shared with TRBD1. Sequenced: PBMCs. The source is a woman aged 18-29 years in good health and CMV-seropositive. The CDR3 spells CASSLAGQSFTEAFF. The CDR3 bases are TGTGCCAGCAGCTTAGCGGGACAGTCTTTCACTGAAGCTTTCTTT. Full variable domain (rest looked up from reference TRBV7-2 and TRBJ1-1): GAGVSQSPSNKVTEKGKDVELRCDPISGHTALYWYRQSLGQGLEFLIYFQGNSAPDKSGLPSDRFSAERTGGSVSTLTIQRTQQEDSAVYLCASSLAGQSFTEAFFGQGTRLTVV.